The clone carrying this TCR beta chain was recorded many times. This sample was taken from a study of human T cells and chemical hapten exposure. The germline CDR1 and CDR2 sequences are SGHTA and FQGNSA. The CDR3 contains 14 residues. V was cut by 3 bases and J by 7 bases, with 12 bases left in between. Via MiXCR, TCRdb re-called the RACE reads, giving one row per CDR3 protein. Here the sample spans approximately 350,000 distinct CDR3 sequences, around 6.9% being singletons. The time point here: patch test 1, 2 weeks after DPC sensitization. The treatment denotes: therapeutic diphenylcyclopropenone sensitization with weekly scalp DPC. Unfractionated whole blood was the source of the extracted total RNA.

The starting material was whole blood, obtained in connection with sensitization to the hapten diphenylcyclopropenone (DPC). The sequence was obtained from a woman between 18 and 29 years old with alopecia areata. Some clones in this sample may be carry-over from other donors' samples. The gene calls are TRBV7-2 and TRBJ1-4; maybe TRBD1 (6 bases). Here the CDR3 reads CASSLRGSGEKLFF. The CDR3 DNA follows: TGTGCCAGCAGCTTGAGGGGGTCCGGTGAAAAACTGTTTTTT. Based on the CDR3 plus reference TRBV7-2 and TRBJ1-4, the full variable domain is GAGVSQSPSNKVTEKGKDVELRCDPISGHTALYWYRQSLGQGLEFLIYFQGNSAPDKSGLPSDRFSAERTGGSVSTLTIQRTQQEDSAVYLCASSLRGSGEKLFFGSGTQLSVL.